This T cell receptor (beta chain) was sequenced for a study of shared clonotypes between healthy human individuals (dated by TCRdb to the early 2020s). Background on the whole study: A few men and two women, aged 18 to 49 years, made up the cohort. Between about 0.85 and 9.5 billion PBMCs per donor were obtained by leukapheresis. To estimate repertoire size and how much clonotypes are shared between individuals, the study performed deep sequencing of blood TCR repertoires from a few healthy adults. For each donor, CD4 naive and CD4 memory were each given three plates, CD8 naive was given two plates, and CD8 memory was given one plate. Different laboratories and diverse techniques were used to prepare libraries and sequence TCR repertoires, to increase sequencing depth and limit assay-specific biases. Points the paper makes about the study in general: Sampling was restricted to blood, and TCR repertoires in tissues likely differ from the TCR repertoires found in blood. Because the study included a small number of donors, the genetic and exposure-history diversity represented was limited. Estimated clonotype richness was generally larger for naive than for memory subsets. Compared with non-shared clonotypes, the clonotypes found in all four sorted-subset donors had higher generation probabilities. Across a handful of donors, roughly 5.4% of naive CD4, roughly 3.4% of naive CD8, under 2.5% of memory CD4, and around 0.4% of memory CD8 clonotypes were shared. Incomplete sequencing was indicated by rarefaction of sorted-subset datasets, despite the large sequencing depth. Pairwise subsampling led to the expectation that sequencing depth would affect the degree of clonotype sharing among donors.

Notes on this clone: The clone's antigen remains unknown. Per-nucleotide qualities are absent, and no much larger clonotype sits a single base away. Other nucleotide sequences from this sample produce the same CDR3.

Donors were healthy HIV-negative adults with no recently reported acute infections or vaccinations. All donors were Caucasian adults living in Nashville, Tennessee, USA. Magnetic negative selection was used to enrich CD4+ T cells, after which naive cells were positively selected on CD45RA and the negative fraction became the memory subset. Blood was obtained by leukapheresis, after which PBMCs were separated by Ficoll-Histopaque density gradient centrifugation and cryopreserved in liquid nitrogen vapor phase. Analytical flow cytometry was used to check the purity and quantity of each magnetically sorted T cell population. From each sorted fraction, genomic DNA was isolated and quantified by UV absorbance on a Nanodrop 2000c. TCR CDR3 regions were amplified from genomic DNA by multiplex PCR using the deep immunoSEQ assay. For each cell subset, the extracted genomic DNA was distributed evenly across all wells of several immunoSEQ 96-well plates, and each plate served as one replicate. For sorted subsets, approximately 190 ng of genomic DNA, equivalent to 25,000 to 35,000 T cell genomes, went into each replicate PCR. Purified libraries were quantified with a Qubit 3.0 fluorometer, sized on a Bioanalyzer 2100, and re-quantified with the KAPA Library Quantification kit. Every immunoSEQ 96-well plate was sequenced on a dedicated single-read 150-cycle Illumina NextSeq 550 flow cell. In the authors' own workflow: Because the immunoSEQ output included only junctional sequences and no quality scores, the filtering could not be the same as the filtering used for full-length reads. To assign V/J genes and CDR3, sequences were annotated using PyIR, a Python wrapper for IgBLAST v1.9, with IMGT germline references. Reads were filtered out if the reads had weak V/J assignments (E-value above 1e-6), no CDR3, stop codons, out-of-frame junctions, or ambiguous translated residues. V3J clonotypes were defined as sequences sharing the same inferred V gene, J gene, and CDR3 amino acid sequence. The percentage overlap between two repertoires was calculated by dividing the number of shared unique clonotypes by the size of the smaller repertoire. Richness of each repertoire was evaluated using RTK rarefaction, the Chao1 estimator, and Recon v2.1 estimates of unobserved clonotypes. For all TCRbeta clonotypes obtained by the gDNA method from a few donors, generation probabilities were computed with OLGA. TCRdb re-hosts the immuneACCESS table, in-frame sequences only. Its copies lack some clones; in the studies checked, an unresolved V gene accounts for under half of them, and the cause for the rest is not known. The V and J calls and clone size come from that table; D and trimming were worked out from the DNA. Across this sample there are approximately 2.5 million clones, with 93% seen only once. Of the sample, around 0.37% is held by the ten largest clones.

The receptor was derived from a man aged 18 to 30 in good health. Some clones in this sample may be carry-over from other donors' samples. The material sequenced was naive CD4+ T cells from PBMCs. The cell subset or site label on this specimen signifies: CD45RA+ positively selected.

The CDR3: CASSPDGGYGYTF. The sequence in DNA is TGTGCCAGCAGCCCCGACGGGGGCTATGGCTACACCTTC. Recombination connected TRBV2 to TRBJ1-2, and perhaps TRBD1 as D gene, on 5 matching bases. Spanning cysteine to phenylalanine, the CDR3 consists of 13 amino acids. Just the 39-base CDR3 DNA is kept, in frame starting at base 1. CDR1 and CDR2 are drawn from the germline V gene: SNHLY, FYNNEI. Trimming at the junction amounts to 6 bases on V and 4 bases on J, and the germline ends lie 12 bases apart.